The 18 T cell receptor beta chains below come from one sample, sequenced in a study of blood T cell repertoires in COVID-19 (TCRdb year 2020). Libraries were prepared through the immunoSEQ multiplex PCR assay. TCRdb stores this immuneACCESS table with in-frame sequences only. Part of the clones is absent; in the studies checked, under half of the shortfall reflects unresolved V genes, and no reason is known for the rest. Counted in this sample were a few hundred thousand clones; around 86% of them appeared once. In total, the top ten clones hold about 3% of the sample. Specimen: peripheral blood. The receptors originated from a young woman with active or convalescent COVID-19.

The chain combines TRBV11-2 with TRBJ2-5; 8 bases fit TRBD2. V gave up 1 base and J gave up 5 bases; unmatched junction bases: 6. Germline assignment: CDR1 SGHAT and CDR2 FQNNGV. CDR3 length: 15 amino acids. The CDR3 here is CASSLVGQRGETQYF. For the CDR3, the DNA is TGTGCCAGCAGCTTAGTTGGGCAGCGGGGGGAGACCCAGTACTTC.

CDR3 DNA sequence: TGTGCCAGCAGCTCCGTCTTCGGGACAGACTATGGCTACACCTTC. Translation gives CASSSVFGTDYGYTF. The chain joins TRBV7-9 to TRBJ1-2, with TRBD1 identical over 7 bases. After removal of 4 bases from V and 3 bases from J, the junction contained 8 bases not matched to a gene. CDR1 is SEHNR and CDR2 is FQNEAQ in the germline V gene (reference sequence). The CDR3 consists of 15 residues.

This rearrangement joins TRBV28 to TRBJ1-6, with a tentative D call TRBD1 (5 bases). Germline V gene sequence: CDR1 MDHEN, CDR2 SYDVKM. V lost 6 bases to trimming and J lost 7 bases, with 13 bases between them. This CDR3 spans 14 amino acids. As DNA, the CDR3 is TGTGCCAGCAGCCGTGGGGGGAGCAATTCACCCCTCCACTTT. Residues: CASSRGGSNSPLHF.

The chain recombines TRBV10-2 with TRBJ2-6; TRBD2 aligns across 7 bases. Germline trimming cut 6 bases from V and 4 bases from J; bases unmatched to any gene: 12. The germline V gene has CDR1 WSHSY and CDR2 SAAADI. The CDR3 covers 17 residues. CDR3 DNA: TGCGCCAGCAGGTTTGGAGCGGGGTATTCCGGGGCCAACGTCCTGACTTTC. This sequence encodes CASRFGAGYSGANVLTF.

The chain joins TRBV28 to TRBJ2-1; unclear D gene. CDR3 size: 15 residues. Germline V lookup: CDR1 MDHEN, CDR2 SYDVKM. With 7 bases removed from V and 4 bases from J, the gap between germline ends came to 17 bases. This CDR3 is CASTQTGQYYNEQFF. The DNA for the CDR3 is TGTGCCAGCACCCAGACGGGTCAGTATTACAATGAGCAGTTCTTC.

CDR3 bases: TGTGCCAGCAGCCAAGGGGACAGGGTTTACACTGAAGCTTTCTTT. Translating it yields CASSQGDRVYTEAFF. The V call is TRBV14, the J call TRBJ1-1; 9 nucleotides line up with TRBD1. The trim removed 1 base at V and 3 bases at J, leaving 3 bases unmatched. The CDR3 loop spans 15 amino acids. From germline, CDR1 is SGHDN and CDR2 FVKESK.

The chain has TRBV24-1 and TRBJ2-3; 9 bases match TRBD1. This CDR3 region has 15 residues. Germline V CDR1 and CDR2: KGHDR, SFDVKD. Losses at the gene ends were 4 bases for V and 6 bases for J; bases not matched to a gene: 7. In nucleotides, the CDR3 is TGTGCCACCAGTGACCATACAGGGGGCGCGGATACGCAGTATTTT. Protein sequence: CATSDHTGGADTQYF.

The rearrangement uses TRBV3-1 (or the pseudogene TRBV3-2) and TRBJ1-2; perhaps TRBD1 as D (5 bases). The CDR3 has 15 amino acids. Germline V CDR1 and CDR2: LGHDT, YNNKEL (reference sequence). The germline V and J ends were trimmed by 3 bases and 4 bases, with 15 bases remaining between them. The CDR3 is CASSHTGGRGYGYTF. In nucleotides, the CDR3 is TGTGCCAGCAGCCATACAGGCGGTCGAGGCTATGGCTACACCTTC.

This rearrangement joins TRBV30 to TRBJ1-2, with a possible D match to TRBD1 (5 bases). Germline values: CDR1 GTSNPN, CDR2 SVGIG (reference sequence). V gave up 2 bases and J gave up 3 bases, with 16 bases separating them. The CDR3 is made up of 15 amino acids. The CDR3 loop reads CAWSLNLRGDYGYTF. The CDR3 bases are TGTGCCTGGAGTTTAAACCTAAGGGGTGACTATGGCTACACCTTC.

The chain recombines TRBV9 with TRBJ1-3; D gene ambiguous. CDR1 is SGDLS and CDR2 is YYNGEE in the germline V gene. The CDR3 loop spans 12 amino acids. V was cut by 1 base and J by 4 bases, with 3 bases left in between. The CDR3 DNA reads as TGTGCCAGCAGCGTACAGGGAAACACCATATATTTT. It encodes CASSVQGNTIYF. Full variable domain (missing parts from reference TRBV9 and TRBJ1-3): DSGVTQTPKHLITATGQRVTLRCSPRSGDLSVYWYQQSLDQGLQFLIQYYNGEERAKGNILERFSAQQFPDLHSELNLSSLELGDSALYFCASSVQGNTIYFGEGSWLTVV.

The rearrangement joins TRBV11-2 to TRBJ2-5; TRBD1 matches 7 bases. CDR1 is SGHAT and CDR2 is FQNNGV in the germline V gene. After removal of 2 bases from V and 0 bases from J, the junction contained 6 bases not matched to a gene. The CDR3 sequence is 16 residues long. The CDR3 region is CASSLTGTANQETQYF. For the CDR3, the DNA is TGTGCCAGCAGCTTAACCGGGACAGCAAACCAAGAGACCCAGTACTTC.

The V and J genes are TRBV5-1 and TRBJ2-5; D is possibly TRBD2 (5 bases). V lost 0 bases and J 5 bases, leaving 8 bases between the germline ends. The CDR3 loop spans 13 amino acids. The V gene's germline CDR1 is SGHRS and CDR2 YFSETQ. The CDR3 nucleotides read TGCGCCAGCAGCTTGGACACGGGGGAGACCCAGTACTTC. Translated, it gives CASSLDTGETQYF.

The chain combines TRBV2 with TRBJ1-6; TRBD1 matches 10 bases. V dropped 8 bases and J dropped 0; count of bases not matched to a gene: 10. CDR1 is SNHLY and CDR2 is FYNNEI in the germline V gene. The CDR3 is 18 amino acids. The CDR3 region has the DNA TGTGCCAGCCGGAAAGGGACAGGGGAGGGCTCCTATAATTCACCCCTCCACTTT. Encoded protein: CASRKGTGEGSYNSPLHF.

The gene calls are TRBV6-2 or TRBV6-3 and TRBJ1-2, with no clear D. Deletions cut 4 bases from V and 8 bases from J, with 11 bases between. This CDR3 has 12 residues. Looked up from germline, CDR1 is MNHEY and CDR2 is SVGEGT. CDR3 sequence: CASSLEIGGYTF. The DNA for the CDR3 is TGTGCCAGCAGTTTGGAGATCGGGGGCTACACCTTC.

The rearrangement links TRBV27 to TRBJ2-7; D ambiguous. CDR1 and CDR2 from the germline V gene are MNHEY and SMNVEV (reference sequence). This CDR3 region has 15 residues. V was shortened by 2 bases and J by 9 bases, with 20 bases between the two germline ends. The chain's CDR3 is CASSLQAGGSGRQYF. As DNA, the CDR3 is TGTGCCAGCAGTTTACAGGCCGGTGGCAGTGGGCGGCAGTACTTC.

The rearrangement uses TRBV7-8 and TRBJ1-2; D is undetermined. This CDR3 contains 14 residues. V was clipped by 1 base and J by 0 bases, with 6 bases between them. Germline V lookup: CDR1 SGHVS, CDR2 FQNEAQ. CDR3 sequence: CASSLDSANYGYTF. The CDR3 DNA reads as TGTGCCAGCAGCTTAGATAGCGCTAACTATGGCTACACCTTC.

V gene TRBV19 combines with J gene TRBJ2-1; D perhaps matches TRBD2 (7 bases). This CDR3 comprises 18 residues. Trimming stripped 5 bases from V and 7 bases from J, with 27 bases between. Germline loops: CDR1 LNHDA, CDR2 SQIVND (reference sequence). For the CDR3, the DNA is TGTGCCAGTAGTCTAGGGCAATTGAGGGGGGGCCTAAGGAATGAGCAGTTCTTC. Protein: CASSLGQLRGGLRNEQFF.

The V and J genes are TRBV6-5 and TRBJ2-3; 7 nucleotides line up with TRBD2. The V and J ends lost 2 bases and 6 bases, in that order; junction bases with no gene match: 11. The CDR3 is made up of 16 amino acids. The germline V gene has CDR1 MNHEY and CDR2 SVGAGI. The CDR3: CASSYRSGGGGDTQYF. The CDR3 DNA reads TGTGCCAGCAGTTACAGGTCTGGCGGGGGTGGGGATACGCAGTATTTT.